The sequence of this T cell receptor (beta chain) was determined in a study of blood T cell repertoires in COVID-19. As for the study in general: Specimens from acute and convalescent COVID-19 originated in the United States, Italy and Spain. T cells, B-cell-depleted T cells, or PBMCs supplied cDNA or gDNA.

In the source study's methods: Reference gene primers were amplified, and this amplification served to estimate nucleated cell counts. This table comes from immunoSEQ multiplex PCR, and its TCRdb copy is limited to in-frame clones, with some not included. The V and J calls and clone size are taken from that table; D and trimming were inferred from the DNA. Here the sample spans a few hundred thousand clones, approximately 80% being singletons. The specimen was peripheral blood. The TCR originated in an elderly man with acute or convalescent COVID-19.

The CDR3 sequence: CASSYGFSAGGNEQYF. Written as DNA, the CDR3 is TGTGCCAGCAGTTACGGGTTTTCGGCGGGAGGAAACGAGCAGTACTTC. The chain links TRBV6-5 to TRBJ2-7; 8 positions match TRBD2. The CDR3 sequence is 16 residues long. Germline assignment: CDR1 MNHEY and CDR2 SVGAGI. After removal of 2 bases from V and 5 bases from J, the junction contained 11 bases not matched to a gene.